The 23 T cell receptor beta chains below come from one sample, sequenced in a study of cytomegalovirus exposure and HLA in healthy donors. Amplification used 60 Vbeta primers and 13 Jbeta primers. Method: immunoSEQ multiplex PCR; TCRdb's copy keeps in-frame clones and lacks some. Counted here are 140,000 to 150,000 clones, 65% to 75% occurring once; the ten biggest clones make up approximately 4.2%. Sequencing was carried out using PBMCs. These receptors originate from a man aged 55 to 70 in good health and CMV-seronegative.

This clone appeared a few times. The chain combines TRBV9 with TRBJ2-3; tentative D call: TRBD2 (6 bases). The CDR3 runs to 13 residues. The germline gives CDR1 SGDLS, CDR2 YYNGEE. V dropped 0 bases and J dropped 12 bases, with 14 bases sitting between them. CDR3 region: CASSVAGGTQQYF. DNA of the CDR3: TGTGCCAGCAGCGTAGCTGGAGGGACCCAACAGTATTTT.

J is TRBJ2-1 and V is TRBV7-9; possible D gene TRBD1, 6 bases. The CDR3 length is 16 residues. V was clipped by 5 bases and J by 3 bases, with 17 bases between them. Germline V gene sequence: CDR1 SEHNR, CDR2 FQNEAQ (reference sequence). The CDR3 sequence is CASSPIGGALYNEQFF. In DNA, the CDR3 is TGTGCCAGCAGCCCCATTGGGGGCGCCCTCTACAATGAGCAGTTCTTC.

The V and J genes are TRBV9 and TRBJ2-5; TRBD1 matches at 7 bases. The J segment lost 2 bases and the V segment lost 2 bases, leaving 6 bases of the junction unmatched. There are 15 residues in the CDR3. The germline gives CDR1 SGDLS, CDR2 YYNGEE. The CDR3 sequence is CASSVPTGSQETQYF. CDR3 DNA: TGTGCCAGCAGCGTCCCGACAGGGTCACAAGAGACCCAGTACTTC.

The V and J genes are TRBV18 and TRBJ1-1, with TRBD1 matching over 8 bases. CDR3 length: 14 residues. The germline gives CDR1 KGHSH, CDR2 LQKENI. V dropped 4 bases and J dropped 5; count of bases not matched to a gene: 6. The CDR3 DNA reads TGTGCCAGCTCACTAGGACAGGGCGGAACTGAAGCTTTCTTT. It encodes CASSLGQGGTEAFF.

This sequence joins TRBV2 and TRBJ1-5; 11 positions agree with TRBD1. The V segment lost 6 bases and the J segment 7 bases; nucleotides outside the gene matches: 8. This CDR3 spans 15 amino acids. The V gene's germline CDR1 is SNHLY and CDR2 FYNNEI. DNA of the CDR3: TGTGCCAGCAGCGTGGGACAGGGGGGTAGACAGCCCCAGCATTTT. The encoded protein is CASSVGQGGRQPQHF.

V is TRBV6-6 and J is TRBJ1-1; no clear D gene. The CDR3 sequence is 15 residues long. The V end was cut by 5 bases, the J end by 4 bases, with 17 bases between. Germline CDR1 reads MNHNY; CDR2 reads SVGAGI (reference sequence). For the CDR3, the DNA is TGTGCCAGCAGTCAGATGACGGGAGTGGGCACTGAAGCTTTCTTT. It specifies CASSQMTGVGTEAFF.

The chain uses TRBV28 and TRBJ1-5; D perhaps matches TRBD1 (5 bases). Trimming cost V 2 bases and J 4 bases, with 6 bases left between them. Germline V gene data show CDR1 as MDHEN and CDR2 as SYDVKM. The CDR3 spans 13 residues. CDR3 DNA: TGTGCCAGCAGTTTAGCAGGGAATCAGCCCCAGCATTTT. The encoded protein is CASSLAGNQPQHF.

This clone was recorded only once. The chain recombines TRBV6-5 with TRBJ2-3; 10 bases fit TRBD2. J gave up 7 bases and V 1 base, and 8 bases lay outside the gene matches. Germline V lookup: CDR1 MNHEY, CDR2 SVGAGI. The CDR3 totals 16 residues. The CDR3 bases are TGTGCCAGCAGTTACTTGCCTAGCGGGAGTATAAATACGCAGTATTTT. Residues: CASSYLPSGSINTQYF.

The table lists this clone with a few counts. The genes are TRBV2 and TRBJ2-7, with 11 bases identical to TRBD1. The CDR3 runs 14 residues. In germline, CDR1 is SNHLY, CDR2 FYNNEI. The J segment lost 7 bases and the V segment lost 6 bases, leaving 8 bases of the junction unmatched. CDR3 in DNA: TGTGCCAGCAGAGGAGGGACAGGGGGAGAAGAGCAGTACTTC. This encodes CASRGGTGGEEQYF.

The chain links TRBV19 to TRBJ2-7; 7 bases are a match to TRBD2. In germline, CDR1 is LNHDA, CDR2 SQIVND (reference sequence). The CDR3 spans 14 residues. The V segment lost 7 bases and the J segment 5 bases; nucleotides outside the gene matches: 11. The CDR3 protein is CASIGTGGSNEQYF. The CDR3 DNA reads TGTGCCAGTATTGGAACGGGAGGCTCAAACGAGCAGTACTTC. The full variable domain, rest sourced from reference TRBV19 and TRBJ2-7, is DGGITQSPKYLFRKEGQNVTLSCEQNLNHDAMYWYRQDPGQGLRLIYYSQIVNDFQKGDIAEGYSVSREKKESFPLTVTSAQKNPTAFYLCASIGTGGSNEQYFGPGTRLTVT.

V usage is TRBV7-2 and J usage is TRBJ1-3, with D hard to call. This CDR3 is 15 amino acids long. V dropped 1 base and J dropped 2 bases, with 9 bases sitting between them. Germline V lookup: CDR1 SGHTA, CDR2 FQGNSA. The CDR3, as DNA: TGTGCCAGCAGCTTAGTGGGGAGCCCTGGAAACACCATATATTTT. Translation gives CASSLVGSPGNTIYF.

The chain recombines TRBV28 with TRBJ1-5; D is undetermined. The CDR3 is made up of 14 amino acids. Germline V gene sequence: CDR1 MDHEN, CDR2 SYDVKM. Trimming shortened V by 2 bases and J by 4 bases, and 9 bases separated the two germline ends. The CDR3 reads CASSLTLPNQPQHF. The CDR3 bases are TGTGCCAGCAGTTTAACCCTACCTAATCAGCCCCAGCATTTT.

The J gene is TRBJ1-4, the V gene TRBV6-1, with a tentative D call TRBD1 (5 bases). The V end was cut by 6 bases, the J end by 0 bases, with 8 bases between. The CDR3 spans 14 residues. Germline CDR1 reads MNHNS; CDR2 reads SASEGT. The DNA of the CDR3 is TGTGCCAGCAGCGTACAGGCAACTAATGAAAAACTGTTTTTT. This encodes CASSVQATNEKLFF.

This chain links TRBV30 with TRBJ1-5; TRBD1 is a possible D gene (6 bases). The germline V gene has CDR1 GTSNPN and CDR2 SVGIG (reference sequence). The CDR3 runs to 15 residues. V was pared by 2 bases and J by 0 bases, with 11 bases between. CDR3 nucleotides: TGTGCCTGGAGTTTGGGGACAAATAGCAATCAGCCCCAGCATTTT. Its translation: CAWSLGTNSNQPQHF.

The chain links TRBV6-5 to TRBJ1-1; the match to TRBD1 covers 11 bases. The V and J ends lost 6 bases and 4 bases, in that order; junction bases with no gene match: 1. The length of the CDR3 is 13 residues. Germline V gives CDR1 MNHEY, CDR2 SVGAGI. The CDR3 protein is CASRGQGATEAFF. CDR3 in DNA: TGTGCCAGCAGAGGACAGGGGGCCACTGAAGCTTTCTTT.

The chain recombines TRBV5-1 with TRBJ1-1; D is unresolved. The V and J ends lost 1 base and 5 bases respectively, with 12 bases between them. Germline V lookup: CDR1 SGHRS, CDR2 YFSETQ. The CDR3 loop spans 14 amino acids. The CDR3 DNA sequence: TGCGCCAGCAGCTTGTCCCGGGAAGGGACTGAAGCTTTCTTT. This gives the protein CASSLSREGTEAFF.

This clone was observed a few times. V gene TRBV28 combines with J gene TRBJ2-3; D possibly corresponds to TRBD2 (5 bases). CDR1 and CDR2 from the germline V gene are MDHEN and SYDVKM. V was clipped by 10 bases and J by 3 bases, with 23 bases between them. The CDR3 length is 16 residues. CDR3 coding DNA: TGTGCCACCCAATGGGGTCGGTGGGGAGTGACAGATACGCAGTATTTT. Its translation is CATQWGRWGVTDTQYF.

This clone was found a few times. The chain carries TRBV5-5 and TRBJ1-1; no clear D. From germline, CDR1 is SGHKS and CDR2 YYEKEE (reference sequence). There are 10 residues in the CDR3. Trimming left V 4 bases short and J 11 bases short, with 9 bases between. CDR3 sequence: CASSPGDAFF. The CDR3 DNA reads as TGTGCCAGCAGCCCCGGGGATGCTTTCTTT.

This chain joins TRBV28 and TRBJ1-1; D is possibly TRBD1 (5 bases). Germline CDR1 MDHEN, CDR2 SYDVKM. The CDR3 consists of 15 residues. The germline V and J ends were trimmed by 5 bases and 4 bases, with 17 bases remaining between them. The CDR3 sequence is CASSAPSEGSTEAFF. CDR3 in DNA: TGTGCCAGCAGTGCCCCCTCGGAGGGGAGCACTGAAGCTTTCTTT.

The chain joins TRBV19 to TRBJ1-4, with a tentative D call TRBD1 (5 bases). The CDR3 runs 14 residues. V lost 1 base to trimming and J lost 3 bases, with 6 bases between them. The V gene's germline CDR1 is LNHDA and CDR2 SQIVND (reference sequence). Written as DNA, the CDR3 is TGTGCCAGTAGTATAGGGACATCTAATGAAAAACTGTTTTTT. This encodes CASSIGTSNEKLFF. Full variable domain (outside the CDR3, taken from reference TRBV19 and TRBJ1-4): DGGITQSPKYLFRKEGQNVTLSCEQNLNHDAMYWYRQDPGQGLRLIYYSQIVNDFQKGDIAEGYSVSREKKESFPLTVTSAQKNPTAFYLCASSIGTSNEKLFFGSGTQLSVL.

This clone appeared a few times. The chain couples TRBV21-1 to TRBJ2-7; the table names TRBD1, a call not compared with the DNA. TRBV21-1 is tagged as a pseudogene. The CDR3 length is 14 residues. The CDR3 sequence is CASSRTGGPHEQYF. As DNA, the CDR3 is TGTGCCAGCAGCCGGACAGGGGGCCCACACGAGCAGTACTTC.

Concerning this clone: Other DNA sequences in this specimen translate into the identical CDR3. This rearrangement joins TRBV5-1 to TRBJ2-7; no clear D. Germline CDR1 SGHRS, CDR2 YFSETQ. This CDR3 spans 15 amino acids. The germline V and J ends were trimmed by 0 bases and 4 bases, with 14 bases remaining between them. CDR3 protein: CASSLGPAGWYEQYF. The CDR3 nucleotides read TGCGCCAGCAGCTTGGGTCCGGCAGGCTGGTACGAGCAGTACTTC.

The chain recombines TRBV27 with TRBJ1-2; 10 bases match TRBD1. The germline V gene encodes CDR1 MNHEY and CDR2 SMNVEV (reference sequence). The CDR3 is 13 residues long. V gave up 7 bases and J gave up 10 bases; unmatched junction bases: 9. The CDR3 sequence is CASTPRTGGAYTF. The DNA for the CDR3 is TGTGCCAGCACACCCCGGACAGGGGGGGCCTACACCTTC.